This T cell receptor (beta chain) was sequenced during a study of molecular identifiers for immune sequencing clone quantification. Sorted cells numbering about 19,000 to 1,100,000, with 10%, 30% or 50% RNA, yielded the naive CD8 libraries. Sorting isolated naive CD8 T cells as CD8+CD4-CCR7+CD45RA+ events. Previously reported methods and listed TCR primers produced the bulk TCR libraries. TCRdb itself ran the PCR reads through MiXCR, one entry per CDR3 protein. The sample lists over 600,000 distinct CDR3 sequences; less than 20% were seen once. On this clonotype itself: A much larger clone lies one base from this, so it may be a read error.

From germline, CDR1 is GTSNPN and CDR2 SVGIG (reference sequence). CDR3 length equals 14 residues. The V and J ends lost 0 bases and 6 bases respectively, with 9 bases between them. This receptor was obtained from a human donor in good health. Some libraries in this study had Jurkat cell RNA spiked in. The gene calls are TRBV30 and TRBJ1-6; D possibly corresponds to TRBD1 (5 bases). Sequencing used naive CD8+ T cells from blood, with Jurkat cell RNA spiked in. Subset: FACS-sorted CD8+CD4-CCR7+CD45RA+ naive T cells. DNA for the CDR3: TGTGCCTGGAGTGTCAGGCAGGGTAATTCACCCCTCCACTTT. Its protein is CAWSVRQGNSPLHF.